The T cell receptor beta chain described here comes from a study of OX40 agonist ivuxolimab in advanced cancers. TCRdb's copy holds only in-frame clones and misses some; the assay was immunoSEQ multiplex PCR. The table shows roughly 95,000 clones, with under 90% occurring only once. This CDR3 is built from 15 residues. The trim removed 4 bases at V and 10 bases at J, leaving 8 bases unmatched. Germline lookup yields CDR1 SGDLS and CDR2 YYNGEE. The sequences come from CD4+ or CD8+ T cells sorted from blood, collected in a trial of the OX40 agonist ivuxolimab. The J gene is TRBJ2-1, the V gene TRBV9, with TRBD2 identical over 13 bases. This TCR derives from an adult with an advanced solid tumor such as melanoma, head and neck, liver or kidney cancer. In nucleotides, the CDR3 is TGTGCCAGCAGCAGAGGGACTAGCGGGGAGAAAGAGCAGTTCTTC. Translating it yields CASSRGTSGEKEQFF.